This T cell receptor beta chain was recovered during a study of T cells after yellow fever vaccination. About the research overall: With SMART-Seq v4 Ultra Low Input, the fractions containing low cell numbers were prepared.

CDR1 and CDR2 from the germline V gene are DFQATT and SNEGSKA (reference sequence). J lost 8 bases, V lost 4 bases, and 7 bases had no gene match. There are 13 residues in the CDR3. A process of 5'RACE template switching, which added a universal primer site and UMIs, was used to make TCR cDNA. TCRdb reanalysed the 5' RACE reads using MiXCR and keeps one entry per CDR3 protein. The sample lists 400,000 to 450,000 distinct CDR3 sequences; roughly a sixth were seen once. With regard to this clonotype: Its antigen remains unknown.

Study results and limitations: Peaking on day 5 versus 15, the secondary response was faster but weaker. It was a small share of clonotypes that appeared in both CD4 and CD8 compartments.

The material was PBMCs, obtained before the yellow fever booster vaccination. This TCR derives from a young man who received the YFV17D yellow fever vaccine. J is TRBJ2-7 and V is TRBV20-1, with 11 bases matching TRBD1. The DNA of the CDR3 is TGCAGTGCTACGGACAGGGGGCGCGAAAAGCAGTACGTC. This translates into CSATDRGREKQYV.